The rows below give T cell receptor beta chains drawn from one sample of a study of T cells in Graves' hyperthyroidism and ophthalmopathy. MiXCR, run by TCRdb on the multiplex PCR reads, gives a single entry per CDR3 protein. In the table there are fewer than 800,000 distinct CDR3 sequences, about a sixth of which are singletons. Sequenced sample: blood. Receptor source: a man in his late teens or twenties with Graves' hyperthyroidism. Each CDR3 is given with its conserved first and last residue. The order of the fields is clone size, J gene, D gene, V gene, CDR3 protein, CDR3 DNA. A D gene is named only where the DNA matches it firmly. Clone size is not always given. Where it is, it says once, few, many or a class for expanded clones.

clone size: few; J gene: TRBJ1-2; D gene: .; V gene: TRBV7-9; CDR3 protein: CASSFTGHWGYTF; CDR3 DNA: TGTGCCAGCAGCTTCACAGGGCATTGGGGCTACACCTTC
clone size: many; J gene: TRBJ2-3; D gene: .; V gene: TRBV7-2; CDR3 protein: CASSPGLREDTQYF; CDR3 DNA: TGTGCCAGCAGCCCCGGGCTTCGGGAAGATACGCAGTATTTT
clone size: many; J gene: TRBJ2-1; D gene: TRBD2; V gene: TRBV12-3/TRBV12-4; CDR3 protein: CASRSGRAEQFF; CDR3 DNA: TGTGCCAGCAGGAGCGGGAGGGCTGAGCAGTTCTTC
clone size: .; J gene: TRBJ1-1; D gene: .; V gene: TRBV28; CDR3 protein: CASTIGGANTEAFF; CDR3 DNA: TGTGCCAGCACTATAGGGGGGGCGAACACTGAAGCTTTCTTT
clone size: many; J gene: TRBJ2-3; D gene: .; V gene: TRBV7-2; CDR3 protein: CASSLEWAVLDTQYF; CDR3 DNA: TGTGCCAGCAGCTTAGAGTGGGCAGTGTTAGATACGCAGTATTTT
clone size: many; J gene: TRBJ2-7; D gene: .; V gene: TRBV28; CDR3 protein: CASSIMGGLESYEQYF; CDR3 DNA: TGTGCCAGCAGTATCATGGGGGGGCTTGAGTCCTACGAGCAGTACTTC
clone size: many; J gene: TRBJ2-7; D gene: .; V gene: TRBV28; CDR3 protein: CATRSSRQGGFYEQYF; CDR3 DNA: TGTGCCACTCGGAGTTCTAGGCAGGGAGGCTTCTACGAGCAGTACTTC
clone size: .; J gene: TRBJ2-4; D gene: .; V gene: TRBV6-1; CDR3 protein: CASSEFGGLLSKNIQYF; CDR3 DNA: TGTGCCAGCAGTGAATTTGGGGGTCTGCTGTCCAAAAACATTCAGTACTTC
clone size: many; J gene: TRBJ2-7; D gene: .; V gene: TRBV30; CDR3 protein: CAWSGGSSYEQYF; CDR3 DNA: TGTGCCTGGAGTGGGGGAAGCTCCTACGAGCAGTACTTC
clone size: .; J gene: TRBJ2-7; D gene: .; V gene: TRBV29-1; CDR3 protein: CSVELTGTYEQYF; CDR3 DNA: TGCAGCGTTGAACTTACAGGCACCTACGAGCAGTACTTC
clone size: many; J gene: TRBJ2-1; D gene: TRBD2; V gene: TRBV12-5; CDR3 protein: CASGLGGLAYYNEQFF; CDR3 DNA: TGTGCTAGTGGTTTGGGGGGACTAGCGTATTACAATGAGCAGTTCTTC
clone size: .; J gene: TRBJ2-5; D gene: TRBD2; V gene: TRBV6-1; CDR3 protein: CASSTPGLAVTQYF; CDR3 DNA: TGTGCCAGCAGTACCCCGGGACTAGCAGTGACCCAGTACTTC
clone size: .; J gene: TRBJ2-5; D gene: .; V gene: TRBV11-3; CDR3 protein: CASSLGGSTEKTQYF; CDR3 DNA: TGTGCCAGCAGCTTAGGAGGGTCTACAGAGAAGACCCAGTACTTC
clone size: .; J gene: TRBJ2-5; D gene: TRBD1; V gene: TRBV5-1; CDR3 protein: CASSYGQVQTNTQYF; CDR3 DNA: TGCGCCAGCAGCTACGGACAGGTCCAGACGAACACCCAGTACTTC
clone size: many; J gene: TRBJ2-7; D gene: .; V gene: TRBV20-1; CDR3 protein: CSAGGLRDSNYEQYF; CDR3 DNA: TGCAGTGCTGGAGGTTTGCGGGATTCCAACTACGAGCAGTACTTC
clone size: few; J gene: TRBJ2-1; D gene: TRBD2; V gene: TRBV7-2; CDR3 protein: CASSLDRLAGGRYEQFF; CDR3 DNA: TGTGCCAGCAGCTTAGACCGACTAGCGGGAGGGAGGTATGAGCAGTTCTTC
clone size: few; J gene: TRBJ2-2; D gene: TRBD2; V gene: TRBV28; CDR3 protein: CASSFLGLAGIHYMNTGELFF; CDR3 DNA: TGTGCCAGCAGTTTTTTGGGACTAGCGGGAATTCACTATATGAACACCGGGGAGCTGTTTTTT
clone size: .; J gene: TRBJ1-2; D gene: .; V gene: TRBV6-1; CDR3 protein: CASSDQRYGYTF; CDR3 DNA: TGTGCCAGCAGTGATCAAAGATATGGCTACACCTTC
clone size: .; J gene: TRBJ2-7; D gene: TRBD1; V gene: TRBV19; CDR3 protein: CASSIRTKTGTVYEQYF; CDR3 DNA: TGTGCCAGTAGTATTCGGACGAAGACAGGGACGGTTTACGAGCAGTACTTC
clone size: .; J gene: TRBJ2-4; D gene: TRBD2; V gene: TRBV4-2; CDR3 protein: CASSQDPAGLAKNIQYF; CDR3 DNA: TGTGCCAGCAGCCAAGATCCAGCGGGATTAGCCAAAAACATTCAGTACTTC
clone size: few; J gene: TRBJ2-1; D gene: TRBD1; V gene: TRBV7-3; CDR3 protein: CASSLKAGGLDEQFF; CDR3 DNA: TGTGCCAGCAGCTTAAAGGCAGGGGGTCTGGATGAGCAGTTCTTC
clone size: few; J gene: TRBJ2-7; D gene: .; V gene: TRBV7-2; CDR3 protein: CASSLAGMTILSYEQYF; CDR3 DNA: TGTGCCAGCAGCTTAGCGGGCATGACAATTCTATCCTACGAGCAGTACTTC
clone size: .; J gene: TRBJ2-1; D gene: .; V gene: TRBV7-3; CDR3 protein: CASSLIPSATYNEQFF; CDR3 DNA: TGTGCCAGCAGCTTAATTCCTAGCGCAACCTACAATGAGCAGTTCTTC
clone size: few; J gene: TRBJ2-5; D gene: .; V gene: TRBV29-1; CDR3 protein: CSASGGKETQYF; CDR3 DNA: TGCAGCGCAAGTGGGGGCAAAGAGACCCAGTACTTC
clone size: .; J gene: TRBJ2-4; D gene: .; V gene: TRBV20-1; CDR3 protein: CSAHETYKNIQYF; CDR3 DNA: TGCAGTGCTCACGAGACCTACAAAAACATTCAGTACTTC
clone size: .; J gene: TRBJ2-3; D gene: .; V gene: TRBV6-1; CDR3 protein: CASSEQTAPTDTQYF; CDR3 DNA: TGTGCCAGCAGTGAGCAGACAGCACCCACAGATACGCAGTATTTT
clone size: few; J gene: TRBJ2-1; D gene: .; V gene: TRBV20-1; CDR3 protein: CSASIPRFANEQFF; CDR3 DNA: TGCAGTGCTAGCATTCCCCGGTTTGCCAATGAGCAGTTCTTC
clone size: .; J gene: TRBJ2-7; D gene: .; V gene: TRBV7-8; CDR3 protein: CASSSRLNSYEQYF; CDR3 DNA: TGTGCCAGCAGCTCCCGCTTGAATTCCTACGAGCAGTACTTC
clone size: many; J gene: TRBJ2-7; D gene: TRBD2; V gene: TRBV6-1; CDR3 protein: CASRLRGLVGDEQYF; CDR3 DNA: TGTGCCAGCAGACTCCGGGGACTAGTAGGTGACGAGCAGTACTTC
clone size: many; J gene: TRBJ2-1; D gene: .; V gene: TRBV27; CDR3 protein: CASSRTRGGNNEQFF; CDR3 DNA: TGTGCCAGCAGCCGGACCCGAGGAGGTAACAATGAGCAGTTCTTC
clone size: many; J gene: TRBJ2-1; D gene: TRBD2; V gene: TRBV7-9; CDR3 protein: CASSSSGTNSYNEQFF; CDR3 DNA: TGTGCCAGCAGCTCCTCCGGGACTAACTCCTACAATGAGCAGTTCTTC
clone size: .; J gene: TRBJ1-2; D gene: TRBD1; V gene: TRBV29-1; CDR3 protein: CSAWDRESPNYGYTF; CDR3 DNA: TGCAGCGCATGGGACAGGGAATCTCCTAACTATGGCTACACCTTC